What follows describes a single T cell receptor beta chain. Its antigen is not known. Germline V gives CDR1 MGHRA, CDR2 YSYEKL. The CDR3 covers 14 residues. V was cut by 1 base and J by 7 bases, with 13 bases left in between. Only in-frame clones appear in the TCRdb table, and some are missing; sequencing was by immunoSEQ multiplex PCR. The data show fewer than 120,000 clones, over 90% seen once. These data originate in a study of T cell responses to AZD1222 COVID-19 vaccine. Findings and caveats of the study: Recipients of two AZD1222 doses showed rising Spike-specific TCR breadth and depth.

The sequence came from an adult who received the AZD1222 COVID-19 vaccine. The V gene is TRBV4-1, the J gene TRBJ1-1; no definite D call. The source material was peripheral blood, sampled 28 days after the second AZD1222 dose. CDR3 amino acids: CASSQVGQVSEAFF. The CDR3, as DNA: TGCGCCAGCAGCCAAGTGGGTCAGGTCAGTGAAGCTTTCTTT.